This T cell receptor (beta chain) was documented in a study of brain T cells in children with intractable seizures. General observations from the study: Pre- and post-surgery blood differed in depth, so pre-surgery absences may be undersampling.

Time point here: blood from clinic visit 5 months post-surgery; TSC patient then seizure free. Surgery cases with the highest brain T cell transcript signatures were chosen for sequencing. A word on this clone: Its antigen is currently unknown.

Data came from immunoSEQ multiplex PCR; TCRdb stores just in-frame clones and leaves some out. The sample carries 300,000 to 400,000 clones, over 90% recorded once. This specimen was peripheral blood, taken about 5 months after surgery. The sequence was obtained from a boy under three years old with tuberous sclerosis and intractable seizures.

DNA for the CDR3: TGTGTGACGGGACAGGGATCTAATGAAAAACTGTTTTTT. Protein: CVTGQGSNEKLFF. The chain joins TRBV27 to TRBJ1-4; 9 bases align to TRBD1. This CDR3 spans 13 amino acids. Germline CDR1 is MNHEY and CDR2 is SMNVEV (reference sequence). Based on the CDR3 plus reference TRBV27 and TRBJ1-4, the full variable domain is EAQVTQNPRYLITVTGKKLTVTCSQNMNHEYMSWYRQDPGLGLRQIYYSMNVEVTDKGDVPEGYKVSRKEKRNFPLILESPSPNQTSLYFCVTGQGSNEKLFFGSGTQLSVL.